The 30 T cell receptor beta chains listed next were all sequenced from one sample in a study of tumor-infiltrating lymphocytes in primary liver carcinoma. A primer matching the constant region was used to make TCR beta cDNA from about 500 ng of total RNA. Three-round nested multiplex PCR performed with slightly modified ARM-PCR produced the TCR beta libraries. Each of the first two PCR rounds ran approximately 11 cycles with TRBV1-TRBV30 forward and C-beta reverse primers. TCRdb reprocessed the multiplex PCR reads with MiXCR, giving one entry per CDR3 protein. The table lists about 48,000 distinct CDR3 sequences, roughly 77% of them singletons. RNA and DNA were co-extracted from about 19-30 mg of unsorted bulk tissue. Sequencing was carried out using liver tumor tissue from sampling region 3. Subset noted: tumor region T3, left-lateral pole. Source of these receptors: a man aged 35 to 55 with primary liver carcinoma and hepatitis B virus infection.

About this clonotype: As the CDR3 is not closed by the conserved phenylalanine or tryptophan, this likely results from a read error. The DNA is left out, because the CDR3 cannot be placed on it with certainty; the CDR3 is given as TCRdb lists it. This chain links TRBV5-6 with TRBJ2-7; the table's D call TRBD1 went unverified against the DNA. Inclusive of both ends, the CDR3 amounts to 16 amino acids. Germline CDR1 is SGHDT and CDR2 is YYEEEE. The CDR3: CASSLAVTGESYEQYY.

This clonotype was recorded at least ten times. This sequence joins TRBV6-5 and TRBJ2-7; a possible D gene is TRBD2 (6 bases). V was trimmed by 5 bases and J by 2 bases, leaving 19 bases between them. Germline assignment: CDR1 MNHEY and CDR2 SVGAGI. This CDR3 contains 16 residues. The CDR3 is CASSPWTGDRPYEQYF. CDR3 nucleotide sequence: TGTGCCAGCAGTCCATGGACGGGGGACCGCCCCTACGAGCAGTACTTC.

V gene TRBV11-3 combines with J gene TRBJ2-3, with D uncertain. The CDR3 is 13 residues long. CDR1 is SGHNT and CDR2 is YENEEA in the germline V gene. The CDR3 sequence is CASSPHGGDTQYF. The CDR3, as DNA: TGTGCAAGTAGTCCCCATGGTGGAGATACGCAGTATTTT.

A remark on this clonotype: Because it lacks the conserved phenylalanine or tryptophan at the end, this CDR3 is likely a read error. This chain connects TRBV12-3 or TRBV12-4 to TRBJ2-7; D might be TRBD2 (6 bases). The CDR3 extends over 14 amino acids. The CDR3 DNA is TGTGCAAGCAGTTCTGGGACTGTCTCCAACGAGCAGTACTTG. The encoded protein is CASSSGTVSNEQYL.

The chain combines TRBV29-1 with TRBJ2-3, with TRBD1 matching 8 bases. This CDR3 is 13 amino acids long. CDR1 and CDR2 from the germline V gene are SQVTM and ANQGSEA. The CDR3 nucleotides are TGCAGTGTTAACCGGGACAGGCTCGGTATGCAGTATTTT. This sequence encodes CSVNRDRLGMQYF.

Comment on this clonotype: At one end the junction does not follow the germline gene, possibly because of a read error. This chain connects TRBV6-5 to TRBJ2-7; D not certain. The CDR3 has 14 amino acids. The V gene's germline CDR1 is MNHEY and CDR2 SVGAGI. This CDR3 is CASSYSMQGYEHYF. The CDR3 coding sequence is TGTGCCAGCAGTTACTCTATGCAAGGGTACGAGCACTACTTC.

Note on this clonotype: Relative to the germline gene, one junction end is altered; a read error may explain this. This sequence joins TRBV7-9 and TRBJ2-1; D is unclear. CDR1 and CDR2 from the germline V gene are SEHNR and FQNEAQ (reference sequence). The CDR3 is 11 residues long. CDR3 in DNA: TGTGCCAGCAGCTCACACAATAAGCAGTTCTTC. This translates into CASSSHNKQFF.

Of note for this clonotype: Sequence at one end of the junction differs from germline and may be a read error. The chain links TRBV24-1 to TRBJ2-1; D not certain. The CDR3 is 14 amino acids. Looked up from germline, CDR1 is KGHDR and CDR2 is SFDVKD. DNA for the CDR3: TGTGCCACCAGTGATCTTGGATCTACCGATGAGCACTTCTTC. It encodes CATSDLGSTDEHFF.

Regarding this clonotype: Here the CDR3 omits its conserved ending phenylalanine or tryptophan, so a read error is the likely source. The rearrangement uses TRBV4-1 and TRBJ2-1; TRBD2 is a possible D gene (6 bases). The CDR3 has 18 amino acids. CDR1 is MGHRA and CDR2 is YSYEKL in the germline V gene. The V end was cut by 1 base, the J end by 1 base, with 17 bases between. CDR3 nucleotides: TGCGCCAGCAGCCAAGGGGTCCTAGCGAGGAGTTCCTACAATGAGCAGTTCCTC. Translating it yields CASSQGVLARSSYNEQFL.

This clonotype was detected ten times or more. The chain carries TRBV29-1 and TRBJ2-1, with D perhaps TRBD1 or TRBD2 (5 bases each). The germline CDR1 and CDR2 sequences are SQVTM and ANQGSEA. The V end was cut by 4 bases, the J end by 0 bases, with 16 bases between. This CDR3 has 16 amino acids. CDR3 DNA sequence: TGCAGCGTTGCCCTACTAGACAGTCGCTCCTACAATGAGCAGTTCTTC. Translating it yields CSVALLDSRSYNEQFF.

This clonotype showed up just a few times. The chain links TRBV29-1 to TRBJ2-7; D possibly corresponds to TRBD2 (5 bases). Germline V gene data show CDR1 as SQVTM and CDR2 as ANQGSEA. This CDR3 spans 13 amino acids. The V and J ends lost 7 bases and 5 bases respectively, with 18 bases between them. CDR3 loop: CSAGSGAPHEQYF. The CDR3 nucleotides read TGCAGCGCTGGAAGCGGTGCGCCCCACGAGCAGTACTTC.

This clonotype came up many times. The chain combines TRBV12-3 or TRBV12-4 with TRBJ1-2, with D hard to call. The V end lost 0 bases, the J end lost 2 bases, and 16 bases lay between the germline ends. This CDR3 comprises 17 residues. The CDR3 loop is CASSLASVPRRNYGYTF. The DNA for the CDR3 is TGTGCCAGCAGTTTAGCCTCGGTCCCAAGAAGAAACTATGGCTACACCTTC.

Notes on this clonotype: A read error may account for a junction end that differs from germline. This chain uses TRBV4-2 with TRBJ1-4; a possible D gene is TRBD1 (6 bases). The CDR3 consists of 15 residues. From germline, CDR1 is LGHNA and CDR2 YNFKEQ. In DNA, the CDR3 is TGTGCCAGCAGCCAAGACCAGGGGTTCGCTGAAGAACTGTTTTTT. It is translated as CASSQDQGFAEELFF.

The chain couples TRBV4-1 to TRBJ1-4, with a weak D call TRBD1 (6 bases). The length of the CDR3 is 16 residues. Germline V lookup: CDR1 MGHRA, CDR2 YSYEKL. The V end lost 10 bases, the J end lost 0 bases, and 18 bases lay between the germline ends. This CDR3 is CATSRQQGATNEKLFF. CDR3 nucleotide sequence: TGCGCCACCAGTCGCCAACAGGGTGCAACTAATGAAAAACTGTTTTTT.

With regard to this clonotype: The conserved closing phenylalanine or tryptophan is absent in this CDR3, likely reflecting a read error. V usage is TRBV11-2 and J usage is TRBJ2-2; 8 nucleotides match TRBD2. The CDR3 extends over 17 amino acids. CDR1 and CDR2 (germline): SGHAT, FQNNGV. This CDR3 is CTSRSLTGGRATGELFL. CDR3 nucleotides: TGTACCAGCAGATCTTTAACGGGGGGGAGGGCCACCGGGGAGCTGTTTTTA.

The rearrangement joins TRBV7-9 to TRBJ2-7, with D uncertain. Germline V CDR1 and CDR2: SEHNR, FQNEAQ (reference sequence). V lost 5 bases and J 2 bases, leaving 10 bases between the germline ends. The CDR3 spans 13 residues. The CDR3 sequence: CASSPSSPYEQYF. The CDR3 nucleotides are TGTGCCAGCAGCCCATCCTCCCCCTACGAGCAGTACTTC.

The rearrangement links TRBV6-1 to TRBJ2-7; tentative D call: TRBD2 (5 bases). This CDR3 contains 16 residues. Germline lookup yields CDR1 MNHNS and CDR2 SASEGT. In DNA, the CDR3 is TGTGCCAGCAGCGAAGGCCAGGCGGGCCCCTCCTACGAGCAGTACGTC. Residues: CASSEGQAGPSYEQYV.

In this sample, this clonotype turned up once. Given the absence of the conserved phenylalanine or tryptophan at the CDR3 end, a read error is likely. The genes are TRBV12-3 or TRBV12-4 and TRBJ2-2, with D unclear. CDR3 length: 14 residues. CDR3 in DNA: TGTGCTATCAGTTTACGGATAGTCACCGGGGAGCTGTTTTTA. Amino acid sequence: CAISLRIVTGELFL.

On this clonotype: A read error is possible here, since a much larger clone lies one base away. This rearrangement joins TRBV5-1 to TRBJ1-1; no firm D call. V shed 3 bases and J shed 0 bases, with 12 bases lying between them. This CDR3 comprises 15 residues. From germline, CDR1 is SGHRS and CDR2 YFSETQ. As DNA, the CDR3 is TGCGCCAGCAGCTCGCCGGGCCTAATGAACACTGAAGCTTTCTTT. This translates into CASSSPGLMNTEAFF.

Notes on this clonotype: An end of the junction does not agree with germline; a read error may underlie this. The chain carries TRBV12-3 or TRBV12-4 and TRBJ2-1; unclear D gene. This CDR3 has 14 amino acids. CDR3: CASSFASGGNEQLF. For the CDR3, the DNA is TGTGCCAGTAGTTTCGCCTCCGGCGGCAATGAGCAGCTCTTC.

As regards this clonotype: Mismatch with germline at one junction end may stem from a read error. The gene calls are TRBV5-1 and TRBJ1-4; TRBD1 aligns across 8 bases. In germline, CDR1 is SGHRS, CDR2 YFSETQ. The CDR3 is 16 residues long. The CDR3 sequence: CTSSLDRVVPNEKLLF. For the CDR3, the DNA is TGCACCAGCAGCTTGGACAGGGTAGTTCCTAATGAAAAACTGCTTTTT.

In this sample, this clonotype turned up once. The CDR3 carries no conserved terminal phenylalanine or tryptophan, so it likely arises from a read error. Because the CDR3's place on the DNA is in doubt, the DNA is left out and the CDR3 is given as listed by TCRdb. The chain uses TRBV29-1 and TRBJ2-7; the table calls TRBD2, which could not be checked here. The CDR3 extends over 17 residues, inclusive of both ends. CDR1 and CDR2 from the germline V gene are SQVTM and ANQGSEA. The CDR3 protein is CSVLAGGVLGSSYEHYL.

Remarks on this clonotype: Germline is not matched at one junction end, which may reflect a read error. The rearrangement uses TRBV7-9 and TRBJ2-1; 10 bases match TRBD2. CDR3 length: 14 amino acids. Germline-derived CDR1 and CDR2 are SEHNR and FQNEAQ (reference sequence). The CDR3 DNA sequence: TGTGCCGGCAGCTTGGGACTAGCGTACAATGAGCAGTTCTTC. Its translation is CAGSLGLAYNEQFF. Full variable domain (rest looked up from reference TRBV7-9 and TRBJ2-1): DTGVSQNPRHKITKRGQNVTFRCDPISEHNRLYWYRQTLGQGPEFLTYFQNEAQLEKSRLLSDRFSAERPKGSFSTLEIQRTEQGDSAMYLCAGSLGLAYNEQFFGPGTRLTVL.

V is TRBV10-1 and J is TRBJ2-1; D unclear. This CDR3 has 14 residues. V shed 8 bases and J shed 0 bases, with 11 bases lying between them. Germline V gives CDR1 WNHNN, CDR2 SYGVQD (reference sequence). Here the CDR3 reads CASDGRSSYNEQFF. DNA of the CDR3: TGCGCCAGCGACGGCAGAAGCTCCTACAATGAGCAGTTCTTC.

This clonotype was seen a few times. This may be a read error, as it is one base from a much larger clone. V and J are TRBV7-9 and TRBJ2-1, with 7 bases aligning to TRBD2. CDR1 and CDR2 from the germline V gene are SEHNR and FQNEAQ (reference sequence). There are 17 residues in the CDR3. The CDR3 region has the DNA TGTGCCAGCAGCTTAGCGCTGGGCGGGAGCTCCTACAATGAGCGGTTCTTC. Translating it yields CASSLALGGSSYNERFF.

Notes on this clonotype: At one of its ends the junction is not consistent with the germline gene, which may arise from a read error. The chain uses TRBV6-5 and TRBJ2-6; 7 bases align to TRBD1. CDR3 length equals 16 residues. Germline CDR1 reads MNHEY; CDR2 reads SVGAGI. The CDR3 spells CASMAGDRSGANVLNF. CDR3 DNA sequence: TGTGCCAGCATGGCAGGGGACAGATCCGGGGCCAACGTCTTGAATTTC.

On this clonotype itself: A much larger clone is a single base away; this may be a read error. The chain recombines TRBV7-9 with TRBJ2-7; D call uncertain. The CDR3 has 14 amino acids. Germline CDR1 is SEHNR and CDR2 is FQNEAQ (reference sequence). The DNA for the CDR3 is TGTGCCAGGAGCTTAGATGGCGCCTCCTACGAGCAGTACTTC. This codes for CARSLDGASYEQYF.

On this clonotype itself: A much larger clone is a single base away; this may be a read error. The J gene is TRBJ1-2, the V gene TRBV21-1; the table's D call TRBD1 went unverified against the DNA. TRBV21-1 is a pseudogene locus. This CDR3 is 19 amino acids long. DNA for the CDR3: TGTGCCAGCAGCATATTTCGGGGGACAGACCTAATTACCTATGTCGGCTACACCTTC. Its translation: CASSIFRGTDLITYVGYTF.

The gene calls are TRBV10-3 and TRBJ1-5, with 7 bases fitting TRBD1. CDR3 size: 15 residues. Trimming cost V 3 bases and J 5 bases; bases outside gene matches: 7. Germline CDR1 ENHRY, CDR2 SYGVKD. DNA of the CDR3: TGTGCCATCAGTGAATTGGAGGGGGCAGATCAGCCCCAGCATTTT. This gives the protein CAISELEGADQPQHF.

The gene calls are TRBV12-3 or TRBV12-4 and TRBJ2-3; D is unresolved. The CDR3 covers 14 residues. V gave up 5 bases and J gave up 1 base, with 10 bases separating them. The CDR3 nucleotides are TGTGCCAGCAGTATATGGCAGGGCACAGATACGCAGTATTTT. Its protein is CASSIWQGTDTQYF.